The 19 T cell receptor beta chains presented below share a single source sample, sequenced in a study of regulatory T cells in long-lasting Graves disease. Regarding time point: newly diagnosed GD, antithyroid drugs for less than 3 months. The authors made the TCR library using RNA they extracted from PBMCs. HTBI primers from iRepertoire and Arm-PCR of CDR3 regions yielded the TCR beta libraries. TCRdb re-called the multiplex PCR reads with MiXCR, one entry per CDR3 protein. This sample carries fewer than 650,000 distinct CDR3 sequences, roughly 16% of them seen once, and the ten largest clones take around 12%. A further study also used this sample, focusing on T cells in Graves' hyperthyroidism and ophthalmopathy.

Sample: peripheral blood mononuclear cells (PBMCs), taken at new diagnosis, from a patient treated with antithyroid drugs. These receptor sequences come from a man younger than 35 with Graves disease.

This clonotype appeared many times. V usage is TRBV25-1 and J usage is TRBJ2-7, with TRBD1 matching over 7 bases. J gave up 2 bases and V 3 bases, and 10 bases lay outside the gene matches. CDR1 and CDR2 (germline): MGHDK, SYGVNS. There are 16 residues in the CDR3. CDR3 DNA sequence: TGTGCCAGCAGTGACCCGACAGGGAGTACGGCCTACGAGCAGTACTTC. It is translated as CASSDPTGSTAYEQYF.

The rearrangement links TRBV5-1 to TRBJ2-1, with 8 nucleotides matching TRBD1. There are 16 residues in the CDR3. Germline values: CDR1 SGHRS, CDR2 YFSETQ. Trimming cost V 0 bases and J 5 bases; bases outside gene matches: 7. The CDR3 DNA sequence: TGCGCCAGCAGCTTGGGTACGGGACAGGCCCACAATGAGCAGTTCTTC. Its translation: CASSLGTGQAHNEQFF.

This clonotype was observed a few times. This chain connects TRBV10-3 to TRBJ2-3; D ambiguous. The CDR3 runs to 12 residues. The V and J ends lost 6 bases and 1 base respectively, with 5 bases between them. The germline gives CDR1 ENHRY, CDR2 SYGVKD. The CDR3 here is CAISLRTDTQYF. In DNA form, the CDR3 reads TGTGCCATCAGCCTTCGCACAGATACGCAGTATTTT.

This clonotype was counted many times. J is TRBJ1-5 and V is TRBV9; D not resolved. CDR3 length equals 13 residues. V was clipped by 2 bases and J by 3 bases, with 6 bases between them. Germline V gives CDR1 SGDLS, CDR2 YYNGEE. Written as DNA, the CDR3 is TGTGCCAGCAGCGTCAGTCTCAATCAGCCCCAGCATTTT. It is translated as CASSVSLNQPQHF.

Details on this clonotype: A much bigger clone sits one base away, suggesting this may be a read error. J is TRBJ1-5 and V is TRBV12-3 or TRBV12-4; perhaps TRBD1 as D (6 bases). CDR3 length: 13 residues. V was cut by 8 bases and J by 7 bases, with 15 bases left in between. The CDR3 nucleotides are TGTGCCAGCGCCCGAGGGGGGTCACAGCCCCAGCATTTT. This encodes CASARGGSQPQHF.

Here the CDR3 reads CASSWGLGGGATDTQYF. The CDR3 region has the DNA TGTGCCAGCAGTTGGGGACTAGGAGGGGGGGCGACAGATACGCAGTATTTT. The chain employs TRBV12-3 or TRBV12-4 and TRBJ2-3, with 8 bases matching TRBD2. Trimming removed 4 bases from V and 3 bases from J; junction bases left unmatched: 12. The CDR3 has 17 amino acids.

This clonotype was recorded a few times. The chain uses TRBV3-1 and TRBJ2-3; D gene unclear. Trimming took off 0 bases at V and 5 bases at J, with 12 bases between the two ends. Germline V CDR1 and CDR2: LGHDT, YNNKEL (reference sequence). The CDR3 extends over 15 amino acids. The CDR3, as DNA: TGTGCCAGCAGCCAAGATCTAGGGTCAAGAGATACGCAGTATTTT. Translated, it gives CASSQDLGSRDTQYF.

This clonotype was found many times. The CDR3 nucleotides read TGTGCCAGCAGCTCCCTTATAGCGGGAGTCCTTGACGAGCAGTACTTC. It yields the protein CASSSLIAGVLDEQYF. J is TRBJ2-7 and V is TRBV11-2; 9 nucleotides align to TRBD2. The CDR3 loop spans 16 amino acids. V dropped 4 bases and J dropped 5; count of bases not matched to a gene: 12. Germline loops: CDR1 SGHAT, CDR2 FQNNGV.

This clonotype showed up just a few times. The rearrangement uses TRBV7-3 and TRBJ2-1; no clear D gene. V lost 0 bases and J lost 5, with 14 bases in between. The V gene's germline CDR1 is SGHTA and CDR2 FQGTGA. CDR3 length: 16 amino acids. Written as DNA, the CDR3 is TGTGCCAGCAGCTTAACGTCAGGTCTCCAAGACAATGAGCAGTTCTTC. It is translated as CASSLTSGLQDNEQFF.

The chain combines TRBV9 with TRBJ1-2; D may be TRBD1 (6 bases). V was shortened by 2 bases and J by 3 bases, with 11 bases between the two germline ends. This CDR3 is built from 14 residues. The germline V gene has CDR1 SGDLS and CDR2 YYNGEE. The CDR3 coding sequence is TGTGCCAGCAGCGTCAGCAGGGGAGACTATGGCTACACCTTC. The encoded protein is CASSVSRGDYGYTF.

The rearrangement uses TRBV6-1 and TRBJ2-7; 7 nucleotides align to TRBD1. CDR3 length equals 15 residues. With 2 bases clipped from V and 3 bases from J, the junction kept 7 bases outside the gene matches. Germline V gene lookup returns CDR1 MNHNS and CDR2 SASEGT. CDR3 residues: CASSEFLGGIYEQYF. DNA for the CDR3: TGTGCCAGCAGTGAATTTTTAGGGGGCATCTACGAGCAGTACTTC.

About this clonotype itself: This likely stems from a read error, as it lies one base from a far larger clone. This sequence joins TRBV28 and TRBJ2-1; maybe TRBD1 (5 bases). Germline assignment: CDR1 MDHEN and CDR2 SYDVKM. V was clipped by 2 bases and J by 10 bases, with 21 bases between them. There are 16 residues in the CDR3. The CDR3: CASSLEFQGTSYEQFF. The CDR3 DNA sequence: TGTGCCAGCAGTTTAGAGTTTCAGGGAACTTCCTACGAGCAGTTCTTC.

This clonotype appeared many times. The chain carries TRBV11-1 and TRBJ2-7, with D possibly matching TRBD1 (7 bases). Trimming pared 3 bases from V and 0 bases from J, leaving 12 bases between. The CDR3 is made up of 15 amino acids. Germline V lookup: CDR1 SGHAT, CDR2 FQDESV (reference sequence). DNA for the CDR3: TGTGCCAGCAGCTTCGGAGGGACAGTCTCCTACGAGCAGTACTTC. Protein sequence: CASSFGGTVSYEQYF.

A remark on this clonotype: A much more abundant neighbour one base away suggests this may be a read error. V is TRBV11-2 and J is TRBJ2-1, with 7 positions matching TRBD2. There are 16 residues in the CDR3. The trim removed 2 bases at V and 0 bases at J, leaving 4 bases unmatched. Germline V gives CDR1 SGHAT, CDR2 FQNNGV. The DNA of the CDR3 is TGTGCCAGCAGCTTAATTGGCGGGAGCTCCTACAATGAGCAGTTCTTC. This gives the protein CASSLIGGSSYNEQFF.

This clonotype showed up just a few times. The chain uses TRBV5-5 and TRBJ2-1, with D maybe TRBD2 (6 bases). With 4 bases removed from V and 9 bases from J, the gap between germline ends came to 26 bases. The CDR3 totals 17 residues. The V gene's germline CDR1 is SGHKS and CDR2 YYEKEE (reference sequence). The CDR3 region has the DNA TGTGCCAGCAGCCGCAAGCTTGGACTGGTGGAGGGCGCTGAGCAGTTCTTC. It translates to CASSRKLGLVEGAEQFF.

This clonotype was seen only a few times. This chain links TRBV2 with TRBJ1-1; 7 bases fit TRBD1. Looked up from germline, CDR1 is SNHLY and CDR2 is FYNNEI. The junction had 4 bases not matched to a gene; V was cut back by 6 bases and J by 3 bases. This CDR3 has 13 amino acids. The CDR3 DNA reads as TGTGCCAGCAGATGGACAGGAGACACTGAAGCTTTCTTT. Translation gives CASRWTGDTEAFF.

This clonotype has a count of ten or more. The chain couples TRBV28 to TRBJ2-7; D gene unclear. V was clipped by 3 bases and J by 0 bases, with 15 bases between them. CDR3 length equals 16 residues. Germline assignment: CDR1 MDHEN and CDR2 SYDVKM. The CDR3 reads CASSFSPPGGSYEQYF. The CDR3 coding sequence is TGTGCCAGCAGTTTTTCCCCTCCCGGCGGCTCCTACGAGCAGTACTTC.

This clonotype was detected only a few times. The chain couples TRBV29-1 to TRBJ1-5; 9 bases line up with TRBD1. The CDR3 totals 12 residues. With V trimmed by 6 bases and J by 5 bases, 2 bases remained unmatched. CDR1 and CDR2 (germline): SQVTM, ANQGSEA. Here the CDR3 reads CSVGQGDQPQHF. The CDR3 region has the DNA TGCAGCGTGGGACAGGGCGATCAGCCCCAGCATTTT.

The sample holds many counts of this clonotype. The CDR3 bases are TGTGCCAGCAGTTACTCGATGACAGAGTCACAAGAGACCCAGTACTTC. This codes for CASSYSMTESQETQYF. The chain is built from TRBV6-6 and TRBJ2-5; possibly TRBD1 for D (5 bases). The germline V gene encodes CDR1 MNHNY and CDR2 SVGAGI (reference sequence). This CDR3 is built from 16 residues. V lost 0 bases and J 2 bases, leaving 13 bases between the germline ends.